Described below is a single TCR beta chain sequence and its context. No antigen is known for it. The data stem from a study of glioma-infiltrating T cells. V was cut by 6 bases and J by 4 bases, with 13 bases left in between. The CDR3 loop spans 15 amino acids. Using RNA template, CDR3s of TCR alpha and beta were amplified with iRepertoire arm-PCR. One-step reverse transcription and amplification started from approximately 100-400 ng of tissue mRNA or PBMC total RNA. MiXCR, applied by TCRdb to the multiplex PCR reads, yields one record per CDR3 protein. The table lists around 130,000 distinct CDR3 sequences, around 25% of them singletons. Study observations and caveats: Very few CDR3 sequences were shared between tissue and blood. Tissue-blood divergence was below expectation in non-neoplastic patients, above in gliomas.

Sequenced material: glioma tissue, nonneoplastic brain tissue, or PBMCs (not recorded which). This receptor was identified in a human donor with low-grade glioma or glioblastoma, undergoing nonglioma brain surgery, or in good health (not recorded which). The gene calls are TRBV12-3 or TRBV12-4 and TRBJ1-6; no clear D gene. DNA for the CDR3: TGTGCCAGCAGGCCGGTTAAGGGTTATAATTCACCCCTCCACTTT. This gives the protein CASRPVKGYNSPLHF.